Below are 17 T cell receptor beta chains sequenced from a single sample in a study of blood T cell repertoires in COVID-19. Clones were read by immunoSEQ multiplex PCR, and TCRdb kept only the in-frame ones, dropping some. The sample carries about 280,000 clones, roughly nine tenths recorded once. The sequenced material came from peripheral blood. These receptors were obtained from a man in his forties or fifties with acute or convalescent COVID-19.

CDR3 loop: CASSQQENTEAFF. DNA for the CDR3: TGTGCCAGCAGCCAACAGGAGAACACTGAAGCTTTCTTT. The chain carries TRBV7-9 and TRBJ1-1; tentatively, D is TRBD1 (5 bases). There are 13 residues in the CDR3. The V gene's germline CDR1 is SEHNR and CDR2 FQNEAQ (reference sequence). V lost 5 bases to trimming and J lost 1 base, with 8 bases between them. The whole variable domain, remainder taken from reference TRBV7-9 and TRBJ1-1, is DTGVSQNPRHKITKRGQNVTFRCDPISEHNRLYWYRQTLGQGPEFLTYFQNEAQLEKSRLLSDRFSAERPKGSFSTLEIQRTEQGDSAMYLCASSQQENTEAFFGQGTRLTVV.

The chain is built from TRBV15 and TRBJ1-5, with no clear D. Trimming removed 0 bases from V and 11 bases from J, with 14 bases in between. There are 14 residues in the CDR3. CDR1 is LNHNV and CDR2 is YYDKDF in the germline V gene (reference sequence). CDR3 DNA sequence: TGTGCCACCAGCAGAGATGTGGGGAGGGCGGCCCAGCATTTT. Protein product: CATSRDVGRAAQHF.

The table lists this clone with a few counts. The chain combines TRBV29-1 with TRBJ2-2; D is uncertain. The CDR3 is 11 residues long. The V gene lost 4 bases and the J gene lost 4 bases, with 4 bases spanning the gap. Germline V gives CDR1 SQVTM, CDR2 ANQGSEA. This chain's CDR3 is CSVGGTGELFF. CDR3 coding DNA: TGCAGCGTTGGAGGCACCGGGGAGCTGTTTTTT.

CDR3 sequence reads: CASSYSGGDTDTQYF. CDR3 nucleotide sequence: TGTGCCAGCAGTTACTCGGGGGGAGACACAGATACGCAGTATTTT. The chain is built from TRBV6-5 and TRBJ2-3; a weak D match, TRBD2 (6 bases). This CDR3 comprises 15 residues. V shed 0 bases and J shed 2 bases, with 9 bases lying between them. Per the germline V gene, CDR1 is MNHEY and CDR2 is SVGAGI.

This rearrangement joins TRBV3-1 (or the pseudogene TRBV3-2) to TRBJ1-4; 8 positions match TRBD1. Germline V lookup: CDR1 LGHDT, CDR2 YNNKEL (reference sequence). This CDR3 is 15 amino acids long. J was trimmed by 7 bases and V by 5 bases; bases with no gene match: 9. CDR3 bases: TGTGCCAGCAGCAACAATCAGGGGGCGCGTGAAAAACTGTTTTTT. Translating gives CASSNNQGAREKLFF.

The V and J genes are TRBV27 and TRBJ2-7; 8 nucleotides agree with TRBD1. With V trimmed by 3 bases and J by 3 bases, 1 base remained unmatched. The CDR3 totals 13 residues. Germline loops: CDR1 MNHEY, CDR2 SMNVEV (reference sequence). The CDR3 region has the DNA TGTGCCAGCAGTTTTGGACAGGGCTACGAGCAGTACTTC. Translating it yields CASSFGQGYEQYF.

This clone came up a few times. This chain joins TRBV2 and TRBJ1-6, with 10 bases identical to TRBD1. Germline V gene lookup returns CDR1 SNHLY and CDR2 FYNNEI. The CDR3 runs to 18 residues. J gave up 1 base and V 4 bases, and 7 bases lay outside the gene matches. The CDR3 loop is CASSAPGQGSSYNSPLHF. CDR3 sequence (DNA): TGTGCCAGCAGTGCACCGGGACAGGGGTCTTCCTATAATTCACCCCTCCACTTT. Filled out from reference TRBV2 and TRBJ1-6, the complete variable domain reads EPEVTQTPSHQVTQMGQEVILRCVPISNHLYFYWYRQILGQKVEFLVSFYNNEISEKSEIFDDQFSVERPDGSNFTLKIRSTKLEDSAMYFCASSAPGQGSSYNSPLHFGNGTRLTVT.

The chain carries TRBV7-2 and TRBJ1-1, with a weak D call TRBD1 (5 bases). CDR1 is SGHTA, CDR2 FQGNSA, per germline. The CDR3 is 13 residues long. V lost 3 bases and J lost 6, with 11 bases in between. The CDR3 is CASSFGVRAEAFF. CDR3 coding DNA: TGTGCCAGCAGCTTTGGGGTCAGGGCTGAAGCTTTCTTT. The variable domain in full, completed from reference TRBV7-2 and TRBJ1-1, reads GAGVSQSPSNKVTEKGKDVELRCDPISGHTALYWYRQSLGQGLEFLIYFQGNSAPDKSGLPSDRFSAERTGGSVSTLTIQRTQQEDSAVYLCASSFGVRAEAFFGQGTRLTVV.

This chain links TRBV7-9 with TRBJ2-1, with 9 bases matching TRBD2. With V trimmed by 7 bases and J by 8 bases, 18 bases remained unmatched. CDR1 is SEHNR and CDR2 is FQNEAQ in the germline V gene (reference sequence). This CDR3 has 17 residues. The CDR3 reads CASTRGGGGAQQDEQFF. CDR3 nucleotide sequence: TGTGCCAGCACCCGAGGGGGCGGGGGGGCCCAGCAGGATGAGCAGTTCTTC.

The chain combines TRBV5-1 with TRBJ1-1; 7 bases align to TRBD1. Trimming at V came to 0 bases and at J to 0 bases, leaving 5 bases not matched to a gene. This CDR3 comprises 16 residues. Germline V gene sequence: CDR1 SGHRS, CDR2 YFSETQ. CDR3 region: CASSLGRGLLNTEAFF. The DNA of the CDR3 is TGCGCCAGCAGCTTGGGAAGGGGGCTACTGAACACTGAAGCTTTCTTT. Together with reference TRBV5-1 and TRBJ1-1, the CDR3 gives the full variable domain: KAGVTQTPRYLIKTRGQQVTLSCSPISGHRSVSWYQQTPGQGLQFLFEYFSETQRNKGNFPGRFSGRQFSNSRSEMNVSTLELGDSALYLCASSLGRGLLNTEAFFGQGTRLTVV.

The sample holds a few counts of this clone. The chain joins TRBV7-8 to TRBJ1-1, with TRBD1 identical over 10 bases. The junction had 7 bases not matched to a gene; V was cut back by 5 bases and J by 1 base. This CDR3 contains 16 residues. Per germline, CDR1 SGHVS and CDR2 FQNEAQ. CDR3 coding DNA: TGTGCCAGCAGCCCACGACAGGGGGCGTCGAACACTGAAGCTTTCTTT. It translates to CASSPRQGASNTEAFF.

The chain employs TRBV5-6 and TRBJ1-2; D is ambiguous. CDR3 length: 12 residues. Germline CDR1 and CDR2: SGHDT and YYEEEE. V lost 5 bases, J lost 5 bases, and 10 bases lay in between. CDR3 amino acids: CASRTNEYGYTF. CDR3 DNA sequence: TGTGCCAGCAGAACGAACGAGTATGGCTACACCTTC.

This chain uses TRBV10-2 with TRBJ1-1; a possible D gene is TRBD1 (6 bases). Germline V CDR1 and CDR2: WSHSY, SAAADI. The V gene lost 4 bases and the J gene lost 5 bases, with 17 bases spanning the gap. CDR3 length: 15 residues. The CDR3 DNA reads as TGCGCCAGCAGTGGGGCAGGGGCGGTAAAAACTGAAGCTTTCTTT. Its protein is CASSGAGAVKTEAFF.

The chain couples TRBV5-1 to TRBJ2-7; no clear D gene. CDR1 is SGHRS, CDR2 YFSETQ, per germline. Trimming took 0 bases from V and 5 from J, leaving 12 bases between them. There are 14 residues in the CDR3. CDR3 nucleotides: TGCGCCAGCAGCTTGGGGTCGGGTCTGCACGAGCAGTACTTC. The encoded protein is CASSLGSGLHEQYF.

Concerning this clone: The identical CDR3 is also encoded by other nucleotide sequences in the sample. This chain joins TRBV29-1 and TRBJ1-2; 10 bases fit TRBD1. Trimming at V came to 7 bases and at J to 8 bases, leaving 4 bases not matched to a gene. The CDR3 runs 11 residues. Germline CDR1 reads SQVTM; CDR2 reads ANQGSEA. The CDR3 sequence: CSAGTGEGYTF. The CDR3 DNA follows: TGCAGCGCCGGGACAGGGGAGGGCTACACCTTC.

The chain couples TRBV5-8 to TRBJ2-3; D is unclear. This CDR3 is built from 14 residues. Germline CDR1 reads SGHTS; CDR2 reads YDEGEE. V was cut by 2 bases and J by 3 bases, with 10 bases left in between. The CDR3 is CASSLPTVTDTQYF. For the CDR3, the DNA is TGTGCCAGCAGCTTACCCACAGTTACAGATACGCAGTATTTT.

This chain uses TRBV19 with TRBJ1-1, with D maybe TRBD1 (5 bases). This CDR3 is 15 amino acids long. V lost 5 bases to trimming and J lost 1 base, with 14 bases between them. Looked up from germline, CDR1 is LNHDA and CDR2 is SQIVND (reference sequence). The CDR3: CASSLGTGANTEAFF. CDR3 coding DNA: TGTGCCAGTAGTCTAGGAACAGGAGCGAACACTGAAGCTTTCTTT.